The sequence of this TCR beta chain was determined in a study of blood T cell repertoires in COVID-19. As for the study in general: Researchers got acute and convalescent COVID-19 samples from the United States, Italy and Spain. In each case, the material was cDNA or gDNA derived from T cells, B-cell-depleted T cells, or PBMCs.

This table comes from immunoSEQ multiplex PCR, and its TCRdb copy is limited to in-frame clones, with some not included. The sample shows about 260,000 clones, 75% to 90% of them seen only once. The germline gives CDR1 ENHRY, CDR2 SYGVKD. This CDR3 spans 17 amino acids. Trimming removed 0 bases from V and 5 bases from J; junction bases left unmatched: 12. Sequenced input: PBMCs or T cells enriched from blood (not recorded which). The V gene is TRBV10-3, the J gene TRBJ1-2; 7 nucleotides align to TRBD1. The source of this sequence is a man aged 45-60 years who had been exposed to COVID-19. CDR3 in amino acids: CAISESVGGGVRYGYTF. Here the CDR3 DNA reads TGTGCCATCAGTGAGTCGGTAGGGGGCGGCGTGAGGTATGGCTACACCTTC.